This record concerns one T cell receptor beta chain sequence. The authors' processing: Quantification of nucleated cells was approximated via reference gene primer amplification. Using immunoSEQ multiplex PCR, the repertoire was profiled, and TCRdb retains in-frame clones only, with some absent. For V, J and clone size, that table is used; D and trimming come from the DNA. Counted here are 350,000 to 550,000 clones, 85% to 90% occurring once; the ten biggest clones make up about 4.5%. These data belong to a study of blood T cell repertoires in COVID-19. About the study: Acute-phase and convalescent COVID-19 samples originated in the United States, Italy and Spain.

The germline V gene has CDR1 KGHSH and CDR2 LQKENI. The CDR3 has 15 amino acids. Trimming at V came to 3 bases and at J to 0 bases, leaving 3 bases not matched to a gene. The clonotype was recovered from a woman under 40 with acute or convalescent COVID-19. The rearrangement uses TRBV18 and TRBJ2-7, with TRBD1 matching over 9 bases. Source material: peripheral blood. CDR3 sequence: CASSPGTGTSYEQYF. CDR3 bases: TGTGCCAGCTCACCGGGGACAGGGACCTCCTACGAGCAGTACTTC.